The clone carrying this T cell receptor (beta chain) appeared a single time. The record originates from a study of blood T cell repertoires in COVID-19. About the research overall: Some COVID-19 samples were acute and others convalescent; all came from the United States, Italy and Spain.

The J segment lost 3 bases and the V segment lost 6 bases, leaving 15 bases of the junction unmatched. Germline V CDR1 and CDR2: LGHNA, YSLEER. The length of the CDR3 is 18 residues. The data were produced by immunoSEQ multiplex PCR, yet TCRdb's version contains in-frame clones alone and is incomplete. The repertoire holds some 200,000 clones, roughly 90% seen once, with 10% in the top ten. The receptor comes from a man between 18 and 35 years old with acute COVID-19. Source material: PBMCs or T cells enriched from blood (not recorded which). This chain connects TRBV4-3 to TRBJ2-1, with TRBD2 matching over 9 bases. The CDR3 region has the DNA TGCGCCAGCAGTAGAGAGGTCGAGGCGGGAGGGTACTACAATGAGCAGTTCTTC. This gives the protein CASSREVEAGGYYNEQFF.